The 13 T cell receptor beta chains below all came from one sample that was sequenced in a study of cytomegalovirus exposure and HLA in healthy donors. Clones were read by immunoSEQ multiplex PCR, and TCRdb kept only the in-frame ones, dropping some. The sample includes fewer than 200,000 clones, 75% to 95% seen only once; the top ten take more than 2.5%. Sequenced input: PBMCs. All receptors come from a young woman in good health and CMV-seropositive.

The rearrangement links TRBV6-6 to TRBJ1-5, with a weak D call TRBD1 (5 bases). Per the germline V gene, CDR1 is MNHNY and CDR2 is SVGAGI (reference sequence). The CDR3 is made up of 14 amino acids. Trimming took 4 bases from V and 3 from J, leaving 10 bases between them. CDR3 region: CASSWSGANQPQHF. CDR3 bases: TGTGCCAGCAGTTGGTCTGGGGCCAATCAGCCCCAGCATTTT.

V usage is TRBV5-6 and J usage is TRBJ2-1; D ambiguous. Per germline, CDR1 SGHDT and CDR2 YYEEEE. This CDR3 has 14 amino acids. The V end was cut by 0 bases, the J end by 8 bases, with 12 bases between. The CDR3 protein is CASSLGHSGDEQFF. For the CDR3, the DNA is TGTGCCAGCAGCTTGGGCCATTCGGGTGATGAGCAGTTCTTC.

The table lists this clone with a few counts. This chain connects TRBV7-2 to TRBJ2-2, with D possibly matching TRBD1 (5 bases). V was clipped by 6 bases and J by 3 bases, with 20 bases between them. CDR3 size: 17 residues. The germline V gene has CDR1 SGHTA and CDR2 FQGNSA. CDR3 loop: CASSRPSTQGYTGELFF. The CDR3 DNA is TGTGCCAGCAGTCGACCGAGTACCCAGGGTTACACCGGGGAGCTGTTTTTT.

The chain recombines TRBV27 with TRBJ1-1; 8 positions agree with TRBD1. CDR1 and CDR2 from the germline V gene are MNHEY and SMNVEV (reference sequence). CDR3 size: 15 residues. Germline trimming cut 6 bases from V and 5 bases from J; bases unmatched to any gene: 11. CDR3 in DNA: TGTGCCAGCAGCCAACAGGGGGAAGGGCGTACTGAAGCTTTCTTT. This gives the protein CASSQQGEGRTEAFF.

The rearrangement links TRBV11-2 to TRBJ1-4; D might be TRBD1 (5 bases). V was pared by 5 bases and J by 8 bases, with 12 bases between. The V gene's germline CDR1 is SGHAT and CDR2 FQNNGV. The CDR3 contains 13 residues. The DNA for the CDR3 is TGTGCCAGCAGCCGGGACTTGGGGGAAAAACTGTTTTTT. Translating gives CASSRDLGEKLFF.

The CDR3 loop is CASSSDRGETQYF. DNA for the CDR3: TGTGCCAGCAGCTCGGACAGGGGGGAGACCCAGTACTTC. This sequence joins TRBV7-7 and TRBJ2-5, with TRBD1 identical over 10 bases. Trimming cost V 4 bases and J 5 bases; bases outside gene matches: 1. The germline gives CDR1 SSHAT, CDR2 FNYEAQ (reference sequence). The CDR3 loop spans 13 amino acids.

The J gene is TRBJ1-4, the V gene TRBV6-1; 10 nucleotides line up with TRBD1. This CDR3 comprises 15 residues. The germline V gene has CDR1 MNHNS and CDR2 SASEGT. V shed 0 bases and J 8 bases; nucleotides not matched to a gene: 3. This CDR3 reads CASSEAGQGREKLFF. Here the CDR3 DNA reads TGTGCCAGCAGTGAAGCGGGACAGGGGCGAGAAAAACTGTTTTTT.

This clone occurred once. The chain employs TRBV19 and TRBJ1-5, with a possible D match to TRBD1 (6 bases). V lost 7 bases and J 6 bases, leaving 22 bases between the germline ends. The CDR3 loop spans 16 amino acids. CDR1 and CDR2 from the germline V gene are LNHDA and SQIVND (reference sequence). As DNA, the CDR3 is TGTGCCAGTACCGAAGGGTGGGTTGGCAGGGGTCAGCCCCAGCATTTT. Amino acids: CASTEGWVGRGQPQHF.

The chain carries TRBV7-9 and TRBJ2-7, with D possibly matching TRBD2 (6 bases). The germline V and J ends were trimmed by 2 bases and 0 bases, with 11 bases remaining between them. The CDR3 has 15 amino acids. CDR1 is SEHNR, CDR2 FQNEAQ, per germline (reference sequence). CDR3 residues: CASSLLGTPSYEQYF. The CDR3 DNA follows: TGTGCCAGCAGCTTACTAGGGACTCCCTCCTACGAGCAGTACTTC.

The chain is built from TRBV5-4 and TRBJ2-3, with D possibly being TRBD1 (6 bases). With 4 bases removed from V and 0 bases from J, the gap between germline ends came to 18 bases. The CDR3 covers 17 residues. CDR1 SGHNT and CDR2 YYREEE come from the germline V gene (reference sequence). CDR3 DNA: TGTGCCAGCAGCCCGTATGGTAGAGGGGGAAGCACAGATACGCAGTATTTT. Amino acids: CASSPYGRGGSTDTQYF.

The V call is TRBV4-1, the J call TRBJ2-1; 9 positions agree with TRBD2. The CDR3 is 17 amino acids. CDR1 is MGHRA and CDR2 is YSYEKL in the germline V gene. V dropped 1 base and J dropped 4; count of bases not matched to a gene: 8. CDR3 amino acids: CASSQVPSGGTYNEQFF. The CDR3, as DNA: TGCGCCAGCAGCCAAGTTCCCAGCGGGGGGACATACAATGAGCAGTTCTTC.

This chain connects TRBV19 to TRBJ1-5; D may be TRBD1 (5 bases). The CDR3 covers 15 residues. V was trimmed by 5 bases and J by 0 bases, leaving 11 bases between them. Looked up from germline, CDR1 is LNHDA and CDR2 is SQIVND (reference sequence). The CDR3 DNA reads as TGTGCCAGTAGTTGGGGCCGTTATAGCAATCAGCCCCAGCATTTT. Its protein product is CASSWGRYSNQPQHF.

This clone appeared a single time. This sequence joins TRBV6-5 and TRBJ1-1, with a tentative D call TRBD1 (5 bases). The CDR3 extends over 13 amino acids. Trimming pared 2 bases from V and 11 bases from J, leaving 15 bases between. Germline V gene lookup returns CDR1 MNHEY and CDR2 SVGAGI. The CDR3 DNA follows: TGTGCCAGCAGTTACCCCGGGCGGGGGGACGCTTTCTTT. This sequence encodes CASSYPGRGDAFF.